These 7 T cell receptor beta chains originate from one sample sequenced in a study of somatic mutations in T cells in chronic GVHD (dated by TCRdb to about 2020). Library prep was done by the immunoSEQ multiplex PCR assay. This is the immuneACCESS table as TCRdb keeps it, with only in-frame sequences that have V and J called. A part of the clones is gone; compared with another copy, unresolved V genes explain less than half, and the rest is unexplained. A total of around 13,000 clones appear in this sample, around 80% of them only once. The ten top clones hold about 30% of the sample. Sequencing was carried out using Vbeta20-negative CD4+ T cells from blood. The cell subset or site tag for this specimen amounts to: CD4+ T cells sorted as TCR Vbeta20 negative by flow cytometry. These receptors came from a male patient between 45 and 60 years old with chronic graft-versus-host disease. Some T cells seen after a transplant may have their origin in the graft donor.

This clone was observed a few times. V usage is TRBV11-2 and J usage is TRBJ1-1; 7 bases align to TRBD1. V gave up 6 bases and J gave up 0 bases; unmatched junction bases: 7. From germline, CDR1 is SGHAT and CDR2 FQNNGV. CDR3 length: 15 amino acids. The CDR3 protein is CASRVTGVMNTEAFF. The CDR3, as DNA: TGTGCCAGCAGGGTCACAGGGGTTATGAACACTGAAGCTTTCTTT. Full variable domain (remainder filled in from reference TRBV11-2 and TRBJ1-1): EAGVAQSPRYKIIEKRQSVAFWCNPISGHATLYWYQQILGQGPKLLIQFQNNGVVDDSQLPKDRFSAERLKGVDSTLKIQPAKLEDSAVYLCASRVTGVMNTEAFFGQGTRLTVV.

This clone was seen a handful of times. V gene TRBV29-1 combines with J gene TRBJ1-2, with a tentative D call TRBD1 (6 bases). The V gene's germline CDR1 is SQVTM and CDR2 ANQGSEA. Trimming removed 6 bases from V and 7 bases from J, with 15 bases in between. The CDR3 contains 12 residues. The CDR3 nucleotides are TGCAGCGTCCTCCGGGGGGCCAGTGGCTACACCTTC. The encoded protein is CSVLRGASGYTF.

The chain recombines TRBV14 with TRBJ2-5, with TRBD1 matching 11 bases. V lost 2 bases and J lost 5; bases outside the gene matches: 4. The V gene's germline CDR1 is SGHDN and CDR2 FVKESK. The CDR3 extends over 15 amino acids. Written as DNA, the CDR3 is TGTGCCAGCAGCCAATGGACAGGGGGCGGGGAGACCCAGTACTTC. It translates to CASSQWTGGGETQYF.

This rearrangement joins TRBV6-1 to TRBJ2-7, with D tentatively TRBD2 (7 bases). With 4 bases removed from V and 3 bases from J, the gap between germline ends came to 16 bases. Germline V CDR1 and CDR2: MNHNS, SASEGT. The CDR3 totals 15 residues. CDR3: CASSGGGRAHYEQYF. CDR3 nucleotides: TGTGCCAGCAGTGGGGGGGGGCGAGCCCACTACGAGCAGTACTTC.

The chain couples TRBV7-8 to TRBJ2-2; unclear D gene. V lost 2 bases to trimming and J lost 7 bases, with 8 bases between them. The CDR3 covers 13 residues. Germline V CDR1 and CDR2: SGHVS, FQNEAQ. CDR3 sequence (DNA): TGTGCCAGCAGCTTAACCCAGGACGGGGAGCTGTTTTTT. This encodes CASSLTQDGELFF. The entire variable domain, with the rest obtained from reference TRBV7-8 and TRBJ2-2, is as follows: GAGVSQSPRYKVAKRGQDVALRCDPISGHVSLFWYQQALGQGPEFLTYFQNEAQLDKSGLPSDRFFAERPEGSVSTLKIQRTQQEDSAVYLCASSLTQDGELFFGEGSRLTVL.

The J gene is TRBJ2-7, the V gene TRBV18, with TRBD2 matching 10 bases. Germline V CDR1 and CDR2: KGHSH, LQKENI. This CDR3 has 16 amino acids. J was trimmed by 7 bases and V by 0 bases; bases with no gene match: 9. CDR3 nucleotide sequence: TGTGCCAGCTCACCACCGGTCGCTAGCGGGAGTGGAGAGCAGTACTTC. This translates into CASSPPVASGSGEQYF.

The chain carries TRBV7-8 and TRBJ1-1; 7 bases are a match to TRBD1. V lost 5 bases and J lost 7; bases outside the gene matches: 16. The CDR3 extends over 16 amino acids. Germline V CDR1 and CDR2: SGHVS, FQNEAQ. The CDR3 DNA sequence: TGTGCCAGCAGCCCCCCCCTGCGGACAGGCCCCTTTGAAGCTTTCTTT. Translation gives CASSPPLRTGPFEAFF.